The source of this T cell receptor (beta chain) is a study of T-cell reconstitution after alpha-beta-depleted transplantation in children. Study outcomes and limitations: Day-60 TCRbeta diversity that was high in some patients was derived from surviving recipient T cells and thymic progenitors. Most T-cell counts and diversity one year after the transplant came from T cells that were newly produced. Expanded graft clones numbering several hundred reportedly gave rise to alpha-beta T cells about two months after transplant.

This clonotype was seen a handful of times. Its antigen is not known. This sample's TCRbeta library carried unique molecular identifier barcodes. TCRdb re-called the PCR reads through MiXCR, storing one row per CDR3 protein. This sample has about 610,000 distinct CDR3 sequences, with roughly a quarter found just once. The CDR3 consists of 16 residues. V was pared by 3 bases and J by 1 base, with 16 bases between. This sequence joins TRBV12-3 or TRBV12-4 and TRBJ2-7, with D perhaps TRBD1 or TRBD2 (5 bases each). The origin of this receptor is a boy under three years old with Wiskott-Aldrich syndrome, due to receive a stem cell transplant. This sample comprised PBMCs, obtained before TCRalphabeta/CD19-depleted stem cell transplant. The CDR3 loop is CASSLRGVRESYEQYF. CDR3 coding DNA: TGTGCCAGCAGTTTGAGGGGTGTAAGGGAATCCTACGAGCAGTACTTC.